The source of this TCR beta chain is a study of cytotoxic CD8 clonotypes in ibrutinib-treated CLL. The repertoire was sequenced with immunoSEQ multiplex PCR; TCRdb's copy has only in-frame clones and lacks some. The sample holds about 300,000 clones, roughly 76% seen once. The TCR comes from a human donor with chronic lymphocytic leukemia. The source was PBMCs, collected at disease progression, from a patient treated with ibrutinib.

The CDR3: CAIEGSFGSSEQYF. The CDR3 DNA sequence: TGTGCCATCGAAGGAAGTTTCGGGAGTAGCGAGCAGTACTTC. J is TRBJ2-7 and V is TRBV2; D perhaps matches TRBD2 (6 bases). Germline CDR1 and CDR2: SNHLY and FYNNEI. The CDR3 is 14 residues long. The V and J ends lost 10 bases and 6 bases respectively, with 22 bases between them.